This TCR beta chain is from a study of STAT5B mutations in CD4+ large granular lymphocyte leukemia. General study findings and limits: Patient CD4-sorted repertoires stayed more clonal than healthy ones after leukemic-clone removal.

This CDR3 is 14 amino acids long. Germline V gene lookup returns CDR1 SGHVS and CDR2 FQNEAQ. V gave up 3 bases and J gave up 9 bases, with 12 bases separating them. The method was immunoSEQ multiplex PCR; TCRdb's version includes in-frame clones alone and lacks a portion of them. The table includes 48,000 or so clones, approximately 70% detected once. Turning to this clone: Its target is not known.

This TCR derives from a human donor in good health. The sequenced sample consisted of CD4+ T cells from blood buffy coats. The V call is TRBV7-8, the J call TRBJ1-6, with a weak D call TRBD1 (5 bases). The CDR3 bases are TGTGCCAGCAGCTTGGGGCAGAATAGTTCACCCCTCCACTTT. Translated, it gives CASSLGQNSSPLHF.